This T cell receptor (beta chain) was sequenced during a study of OX40 agonist ivuxolimab in advanced cancers. About the study: Three patients had partial responses: one hepatocellular carcinoma, two cutaneous melanoma. Findings and caveats of the study: Clonal expansion was seen in CD4+ and CD8+ blood T cells by week 6 at 0.1 to 3.0 mg/kg. Individuals who were partial responders at 0.1-3.0 mg/kg had clonal expansion that ranked among the lowest.

With baseline, cycle 4 day 1, and cycle 7 day 1 as timepoints, blood was sampled. The repertoire was sequenced with immunoSEQ multiplex PCR; TCRdb's copy has only in-frame clones and lacks some. The sample has about 79,000 clones, about 90% seen once. From germline, CDR1 is MRHNA and CDR2 SNTAGT. The V and J ends lost 3 bases and 7 bases respectively, with 11 bases between them. This CDR3 contains 13 residues. With regard to this clone: Its antigen is unknown.

Here the sequenced sample was CD4+ or CD8+ T cells sorted from blood, taken in a trial of the OX40 agonist ivuxolimab. The chain joins TRBV6-4 to TRBJ2-3; D not resolved. The source is an adult with an advanced solid tumor such as melanoma, head and neck, liver or kidney cancer. CDR3 DNA: TGTGCCAGCAGTGAGACCGAAAGTAATACGCAGTATTTT. Protein product: CASSETESNTQYF.